These 32 T cell receptor beta chains originate from one sample sequenced in a study of blood T cells in healthy people across ages. A sample-barcoded 5' primer and a J-beta primer mix were used in a second PCR of about 7 to 12 cycles. TCRdb reprocessed the 5' RACE reads with MiXCR, giving one entry per CDR3 protein. The sample holds 1.8 million or so distinct CDR3 sequences; about two fifths are singletons and the top ten take 20% to 25%. Sample: blood. Receptor source: a human donor in good health.

This clonotype came up a few times. This chain links TRBV5-1 with TRBJ2-3, with TRBD1 as a possible D gene (6 bases). Trimming took 4 bases from V and 6 from J, leaving 24 bases between them. Germline loops: CDR1 SGHRS, CDR2 YFSETQ. The CDR3 is 17 amino acids. In DNA form, the CDR3 reads TGCGCCAGCAGCCCGGCACGGGACAAAACGCCAGTGGATACGCAGTATTTT. This encodes CASSPARDKTPVDTQYF.

This clonotype appeared a few times. This sequence joins TRBV20-1 and TRBJ1-5, with a tentative D call TRBD1 (5 bases). The ends were cut back, 4 bases at V and 9 bases at J, with 13 bases in the middle. Germline V gene data show CDR1 as DFQATT and CDR2 as SNEGSKA (reference sequence). This CDR3 has 12 amino acids. CDR3 in amino acids: CSANVMQGPQHF. In DNA, the CDR3 is TGCAGTGCTAATGTTATGCAGGGGCCCCAGCATTTT.

V is TRBV20-1 and J is TRBJ2-7; no clear D. In germline, CDR1 is DFQATT, CDR2 SNEGSKA (reference sequence). V shed 3 bases and J shed 6 bases, with 15 bases lying between them. This CDR3 has 13 residues. CDR3 sequence: CSASISASGEQYF. CDR3 bases: TGCAGTGCTAGTATTTCTGCCAGTGGCGAGCAGTACTTC.

The chain recombines TRBV5-1 with TRBJ1-1, with unresolved D. V was shortened by 7 bases and J by 0 bases, with 16 bases between the two germline ends. CDR3 length equals 15 residues. The germline CDR1 and CDR2 sequences are SGHRS and YFSETQ. CDR3 sequence reads: CASRGGIRMNTEAFF. The CDR3 coding sequence is TGCGCCAGCCGAGGAGGGATCCGGATGAACACTGAAGCTTTCTTT.

This clonotype was seen only a few times. The chain recombines TRBV6-5 with TRBJ1-2; 8 nucleotides agree with TRBD1. CDR1 is MNHEY and CDR2 is SVGAGI in the germline V gene. Trimming at V came to 6 bases and at J to 5 bases, leaving 11 bases not matched to a gene. The length of the CDR3 is 15 residues. CDR3 amino acids: CASRLLRDRRYGYTF. In DNA, the CDR3 is TGTGCCAGCAGACTACTAAGGGACAGGCGTTATGGCTACACCTTC.

The V call is TRBV4-3, the J call TRBJ2-3; TRBD2 matches 15 bases. CDR3 length equals 18 residues. Germline V gene lookup returns CDR1 LGHNA and CDR2 YSLEER. The V and J ends lost 4 bases and 2 bases, in that order; junction bases with no gene match: 7. The CDR3: CASSPGTSGGMITDTQYF. Written as DNA, the CDR3 is TGCGCCAGCAGCCCCGGGACTAGCGGGGGGATGATCACAGATACGCAGTATTTT.

This clonotype was counted a few times. The chain links TRBV5-1 to TRBJ2-5; 7 bases are a match to TRBD1. CDR3 length: 15 residues. J lost 4 bases, V lost 4 bases, and 10 bases had no gene match. CDR1 is SGHRS and CDR2 is YFSETQ in the germline V gene. The CDR3 reads CASSPGTEKGETQYF. DNA of the CDR3: TGCGCCAGCAGCCCCGGGACAGAAAAAGGAGAGACCCAGTACTTC.

The V gene is TRBV3-1, the J gene TRBJ1-1; D gene uncertain. This CDR3 is built from 15 residues. In germline, CDR1 is LGHDT, CDR2 YNNKEL (reference sequence). Trimming left V 3 bases short and J 2 bases short, with 13 bases between. CDR3 in DNA: TGTGCCAGCAGCCAGGCCCCCAGCCTTAACACTGAAGCTTTCTTT. Translation: CASSQAPSLNTEAFF.

This chain links TRBV20-1 with TRBJ2-1; 14 bases agree with TRBD2. CDR3 size: 14 residues. Germline V CDR1 and CDR2: DFQATT, SNEGSKA (reference sequence). V was pared by 2 bases and J by 13 bases, with 7 bases of the junction left unmatched. The CDR3 loop is CSARPPGLAGAQFF. CDR3 nucleotide sequence: TGCAGTGCTAGACCTCCGGGACTAGCGGGGGCTCAGTTCTTC.

This clonotype has just a few counts. The chain uses TRBV4-3 and TRBJ2-3; 9 nucleotides line up with TRBD2. The CDR3 extends over 19 amino acids. Germline CDR1 reads LGHNA; CDR2 reads YSLEER. The V and J ends lost 0 bases and 0 bases, in that order; junction bases with no gene match: 10. CDR3 DNA sequence: TGCGCCAGCAGCCAAGACTCAGTAGCGGGGGCGTCTAGCACAGATACGCAGTATTTT. Amino acid sequence: CASSQDSVAGASSTDTQYF.

This chain joins TRBV20-1 and TRBJ2-1; D call uncertain. The CDR3 extends over 11 amino acids. Germline-derived CDR1 and CDR2 are DFQATT and SNEGSKA (reference sequence). Trimming took off 2 bases at V and 10 bases at J, with 9 bases between the two ends. CDR3 sequence: CSARSSREQFF. CDR3 in DNA: TGCAGTGCTAGATCTAGTAGGGAGCAGTTCTTC.

This chain uses TRBV5-1 with TRBJ1-4; 8 positions agree with TRBD1. This CDR3 contains 14 residues. Germline CDR1 is SGHRS and CDR2 is YFSETQ. V was clipped by 4 bases and J by 5 bases; unmatched bases: 4. The CDR3 region is CASSRWTGNEKLFF. CDR3 DNA sequence: TGCGCCAGCAGCAGATGGACAGGGAATGAAAAACTGTTTTTT. The full variable domain, rest sourced from reference TRBV5-1 and TRBJ1-4, is KAGVTQTPRYLIKTRGQQVTLSCSPISGHRSVSWYQQTPGQGLQFLFEYFSETQRNKGNFPGRFSGRQFSNSRSEMNVSTLELGDSALYLCASSRWTGNEKLFFGSGTQLSVL.

The table lists this clonotype with a few counts. The chain uses TRBV27 and TRBJ2-7, with a possible D match to TRBD2 (7 bases). The V end lost 10 bases, the J end lost 0 bases, and 19 bases lay between the germline ends. Germline assignment: CDR1 MNHEY and CDR2 SMNVEV (reference sequence). This CDR3 has 15 residues. The CDR3 reads CATSRGAVGSYEQYF. The DNA for the CDR3 is TGTGCCACCTCCCGGGGGGCAGTGGGCTCCTACGAGCAGTACTTC.

This chain uses TRBV4-3 with TRBJ2-1; TRBD1 is a possible D gene (6 bases). The CDR3 is 17 residues long. CDR1 is LGHNA and CDR2 is YSLEER in the germline V gene. The ends were cut back, 0 bases at V and 5 bases at J, with 17 bases in the middle. As DNA, the CDR3 is TGCGCCAGCAGCCAAGAGCTCCAGGACAGCCCCAACAATGAGCAGTTCTTC. Amino acid sequence: CASSQELQDSPNNEQFF.

This clonotype was seen a handful of times. V usage is TRBV7-2 and J usage is TRBJ1-5; 8 bases are a match to TRBD1. CDR3 length: 15 amino acids. Trimming at V came to 1 base and at J to 6 bases, leaving 5 bases not matched to a gene. Germline assignment: CDR1 SGHTA and CDR2 FQGNSA. In DNA, the CDR3 is TGTGCCAGCAGCTTAGGAATTGGACAGGGTCAGCCCCAGCATTTT. Translating gives CASSLGIGQGQPQHF. Combining the CDR3 with reference TRBV7-2 and TRBJ1-5 gives the whole variable domain GAGVSQSPSNKVTEKGKDVELRCDPISGHTALYWYRQSLGQGLEFLIYFQGNSAPDKSGLPSDRFSAERTGGSVSTLTIQRTQQEDSAVYLCASSLGIGQGQPQHFGDGTRLSIL.

This clonotype was seen more than once but under ten times. The rearrangement joins TRBV12-3 or TRBV12-4 to TRBJ1-2; D perhaps matches TRBD1 (5 bases). Trimming cost V 0 bases and J 4 bases, with 12 bases left between them. The CDR3 is 15 amino acids. CDR3 region: CASSLAPTDPYGYTF. CDR3 sequence (DNA): TGTGCCAGCAGTTTAGCCCCGACAGACCCCTATGGCTACACCTTC.

This clonotype occurred a few times. This sequence joins TRBV20-1 and TRBJ2-1; D possibly corresponds to TRBD1 (6 bases). The CDR3 totals 13 residues. Germline CDR1 reads DFQATT; CDR2 reads SNEGSKA (reference sequence). V was trimmed by 5 bases and J by 5 bases, leaving 13 bases between them. Here the CDR3 reads CSALNRDNNEQFF. The CDR3 coding sequence is TGCAGTGCTCTAAACCGGGACAACAATGAGCAGTTCTTC.

This chain joins TRBV12-3 or TRBV12-4 and TRBJ2-5; TRBD1 or TRBD2 may be the D gene (5 bases each). The J call is uncertain, as TRBJ2-7 better fits the DNA end. CDR3 size: 14 residues. The CDR3: CASSWGTRGYEQYF. DNA for the CDR3: TGTGCCAGCAGTTGGGGGACCCGCGGCTACGAGCAGTACTTC.

The chain uses TRBV6-5 and TRBJ2-5; TRBD2 might be the D (6 bases). The V end lost 0 bases, the J end lost 7 bases, and 9 bases lay between the germline ends. This CDR3 has 13 residues. The germline gives CDR1 MNHEY, CDR2 SVGAGI. The CDR3 region is CASSYSGGGTQYF. The CDR3 bases are TGTGCCAGCAGTTACTCCGGGGGAGGGACCCAGTACTTC.

The chain uses TRBV5-1 and TRBJ2-7, with 7 positions matching TRBD1. CDR1 SGHRS and CDR2 YFSETQ come from the germline V gene. V was clipped by 1 base and J by 2 bases; unmatched bases: 6. CDR3 length: 15 residues. The CDR3 DNA reads as TGCGCCAGCAGCTTGTACGGACAGGCCACCTACGAGCAGTACTTC. Encoded protein: CASSLYGQATYEQYF. The whole variable domain, filled in from reference TRBV5-1 and TRBJ2-7, reads KAGVTQTPRYLIKTRGQQVTLSCSPISGHRSVSWYQQTPGQGLQFLFEYFSETQRNKGNFPGRFSGRQFSNSRSEMNVSTLELGDSALYLCASSLYGQATYEQYFGPGTRLTVT.

The V gene is TRBV5-1, the J gene TRBJ2-3; tentatively, D is TRBD1 (7 bases). Germline assignment: CDR1 SGHRS and CDR2 YFSETQ. The CDR3 has 16 residues. Trimming removed 4 bases at V and 4 bases at J, with 19 bases between. This CDR3 reads CASSTQGGRRSDTQYF. The DNA of the CDR3 is TGCGCCAGCAGCACCCAGGGGGGCAGAAGATCAGATACGCAGTATTTT.

A few counts support this clonotype. The V and J genes are TRBV7-6 and TRBJ2-1; D is perhaps TRBD1 or TRBD2 (5 bases each). The CDR3 extends over 13 amino acids. V was shortened by 6 bases and J by 8 bases, with 14 bases between the two germline ends. Germline loops: CDR1 SGHVS, CDR2 FNYEAQ. CDR3 in amino acids: CASRGVVRDEQFF. The CDR3 coding sequence is TGTGCCAGCAGGGGGGTTGTGAGAGATGAGCAGTTCTTC.

The chain employs TRBV20-1 and TRBJ2-4; no reliable D call. V was cut by 0 bases and J by 0 bases, with 9 bases left in between. CDR3 length: 15 residues. CDR1 and CDR2 from the germline V gene are DFQATT and SNEGSKA (reference sequence). Here the CDR3 reads CSARDRFLAKNIQYF. Written as DNA, the CDR3 is TGCAGTGCTAGAGATCGTTTTCTAGCCAAAAACATTCAGTACTTC.

The V gene is TRBV16, the J gene TRBJ1-6, with a tentative D call TRBD1 (6 bases). CDR3 length equals 15 residues. V lost 0 bases to trimming and J lost 9 bases, with 12 bases between them. Per germline, CDR1 KGHSY and CDR2 FQNENV. The CDR3 nucleotides are TGTGCCAGCAGCCAATCGTGGCAGGGGAGTTCACCCCTCCACTTT. Protein product: CASSQSWQGSSPLHF. Filled out from reference TRBV16 and TRBJ1-6, the complete variable domain reads GEEVAQTPKHLVRGEGQKAKLYCAPIKGHSYVFWYQQVLKNEFKFLISFQNENVFDETGMPKERFSAKCLPNSPCSLEIQATKLEDSAVYFCASSQSWQGSSPLHFGNGTRLTVT.

The CDR3 DNA is TGTGCCAGCAGTCTCTCTCGGACGGTCACTGAAGCTTTCTTT. This codes for CASSLSRTVTEAFF. The rearrangement uses TRBV6-2 or TRBV6-3 and TRBJ1-1; no clear D gene. Per the germline V gene, CDR1 is MNHEY and CDR2 is SVGEGT. Trimming pared 5 bases from V and 4 bases from J, leaving 14 bases between. The CDR3 sequence is 14 residues long.

About this clonotype itself: At one end the junction does not follow the germline gene, possibly because of a read error. This rearrangement joins TRBV28 to TRBJ2-1; 15 bases are a match to TRBD2. In germline, CDR1 is MDHEN, CDR2 SYDVKM. The CDR3 is made up of 17 amino acids. CDR3: CACSLGLAGGIYNEQFF. The DNA of the CDR3 is TGTGCCTGCAGTTTAGGACTAGCGGGGGGGATTTACAATGAGCAGTTCTTC.

V usage is TRBV14 and J usage is TRBJ1-1; D uncertain. V lost 0 bases to trimming and J lost 7 bases, with 12 bases between them. This CDR3 comprises 14 residues. Germline V gene data show CDR1 as SGHDN and CDR2 as FVKESK. The CDR3 DNA reads as TGTGCCAGCAGCCAAGAGCTGGCGGTAAGTGAAGCTTTCTTT. It is translated as CASSQELAVSEAFF.

In its sample, this clonotype was seen a few times. The V gene is TRBV20-1, the J gene TRBJ1-6, with 7 nucleotides matching TRBD1. V lost 6 bases and J lost 10; bases outside the gene matches: 9. CDR3 length: 13 amino acids. The germline CDR1 and CDR2 sequences are DFQATT and SNEGSKA (reference sequence). CDR3 protein: CSATLGGGSPLHF. DNA of the CDR3: TGCAGTGCCACCCTAGGGGGCGGGTCACCCCTCCACTTT.

The chain uses TRBV12-3 or TRBV12-4 and TRBJ2-3; the D is unclear. V lost 8 bases and J 4 bases, leaving 13 bases between the germline ends. The CDR3 is made up of 13 amino acids. In DNA, the CDR3 is TGTGCCAGCCAACTCCGGGCGGCAGATACGCAGTATTTT. As protein: CASQLRAADTQYF.

J is TRBJ1-2 and V is TRBV29-1; D unclear. Germline V lookup: CDR1 SQVTM, CDR2 ANQGSEA. There are 12 residues in the CDR3. V lost 4 bases and J lost 3, with 9 bases in between. DNA for the CDR3: TGCAGCGTTGCTTACCAAGACTATGGCTACACCTTC. It translates to CSVAYQDYGYTF.

V is TRBV7-8 and J is TRBJ2-7, with D possibly TRBD1 on 6 matching bases. Germline CDR1 is SGHVS and CDR2 is FQNEAQ. The CDR3 runs to 15 residues. The V and J ends lost 6 bases and 4 bases respectively, with 19 bases between them. CDR3 coding DNA: TGTGCCAGCAGTTTACAGGGAATAGGGAGTTACGAGCAGTACTTC. Amino acids: CASSLQGIGSYEQYF.

This clonotype turned up a few times. The chain employs TRBV20-1 and TRBJ1-5, with 7 bases identical to TRBD1. The V and J ends lost 5 bases and 0 bases, in that order; junction bases with no gene match: 16. Germline V CDR1 and CDR2: DFQATT, SNEGSKA (reference sequence). The CDR3 extends over 18 amino acids. CDR3 in DNA: TGCAGTGCTTTTCCTTCCCAGGGGGGCTCAATTAGCAATCAGCCCCAGCATTTT. This gives the protein CSAFPSQGGSISNQPQHF.